This TCR beta chain was sequenced during a study of T cell responses to AZD1222 COVID-19 vaccine. Overall study results and limits: Repertoires were collected only later (after the peak T cell response had occurred).

The germline gives CDR1 KGHSH, CDR2 LQKENI. This CDR3 region has 15 residues. The V and J ends lost 2 bases and 5 bases respectively, with 13 bases between them. Profiling relied on immunoSEQ multiplex PCR, and the TCRdb table lists in-frame clones only, not all of them. Of roughly 130,000 clones listed, 88% are singletons. This clone has a single count. Its matching antigen is unknown. The rearrangement uses TRBV18 and TRBJ2-1, with TRBD2 as a possible D gene (6 bases). The starting material was peripheral blood, obtained on day 0 of MenACWY control vaccination. The TCR comes from an adult in good health. The CDR3 coding sequence is TGTGCCAGCTCACCAAGCTGGGGGGTCAACAATGAGCAGTTCTTC. Protein product: CASSPSWGVNNEQFF.